Presented here are 8 T cell receptor beta chains from one specimen sequenced in a study of technical replicates of blood from four donors. Assay: immunoSEQ multiplex PCR; the TCRdb copy retains only in-frame clones and omits some. The data show some 90,000 clones, with roughly 95% seen just once and around 0.3% held by the top ten. Sequenced input: T cells isolated from PBMCs. The source of these receptors is a human donor in good health.

This clone is a singleton in its sample. This chain connects TRBV5-1 to TRBJ1-1, with TRBD1 matching 9 bases. CDR1 is SGHRS and CDR2 is YFSETQ in the germline V gene. V lost 2 bases to trimming and J lost 7 bases; unmatched junction nucleotides: 3. CDR3 size: 13 residues. CDR3 DNA: TGCGCCAGCAGCTTAACAGGGGGCATTGAAGCTTTCTTT. As protein: CASSLTGGIEAFF. The entire variable domain, with the rest obtained from reference TRBV5-1 and TRBJ1-1, is as follows: KAGVTQTPRYLIKTRGQQVTLSCSPISGHRSVSWYQQTPGQGLQFLFEYFSETQRNKGNFPGRFSGRQFSNSRSEMNVSTLELGDSALYLCASSLTGGIEAFFGQGTRLTVV.

V usage is TRBV4-1 and J usage is TRBJ2-7; 8 bases align to TRBD1. Per the germline V gene, CDR1 is MGHRA and CDR2 is YSYEKL. The CDR3 totals 14 residues. V was clipped by 2 bases and J by 2 bases; unmatched bases: 2. The CDR3 DNA is TGCGCCAGCAGCCAACGGACAGGGACCTACGAGCAGTACTTC. This encodes CASSQRTGTYEQYF.

The chain links TRBV19 to TRBJ2-1; possible D gene TRBD2, 5 bases. V lost 4 bases and J lost 6, with 10 bases in between. Germline-derived CDR1 and CDR2 are LNHDA and SQIVND (reference sequence). This CDR3 contains 13 residues. As DNA, the CDR3 is TGTGCCAGTAGTACCGGGAACGCCAATGAGCAGTTCTTC. This codes for CASSTGNANEQFF.

V usage is TRBV10-3 and J usage is TRBJ2-7, with 10 bases that match TRBD2. The CDR3 runs 17 residues. V dropped 7 bases and J dropped 2; count of bases not matched to a gene: 14. Germline V gene lookup returns CDR1 ENHRY and CDR2 SYGVKD. DNA of the CDR3: TGTGCCATCAAACAGGGACTAGCGCTCCCAGGGGCCTACGAGCAGTACTTC. This codes for CAIKQGLALPGAYEQYF.

The gene calls are TRBV4-1 and TRBJ2-1, with TRBD2 identical over 7 bases. The V gene's germline CDR1 is MGHRA and CDR2 YSYEKL. V shed 1 base, J shed 7 bases, and the junction held 7 bases outside the gene matches. The CDR3 extends over 15 amino acids. The CDR3 protein is CASSQGREGINEQFF. For the CDR3, the DNA is TGCGCCAGCAGCCAAGGGAGGGAGGGAATTAATGAGCAGTTCTTC.

This chain links TRBV6-1 with TRBJ1-2; no definite D call. V gave up 7 bases and J gave up 3 bases, with 9 bases separating them. Germline V lookup: CDR1 MNHNS, CDR2 SASEGT. The CDR3 consists of 12 residues. The CDR3 loop is CASNRRHYGYTF. The CDR3 DNA follows: TGTGCCAGCAACAGAAGACACTATGGCTACACCTTC.

The V call is TRBV11-1, the J call TRBJ2-1, with 8 bases matching TRBD2. The CDR3 runs to 15 residues. V lost 5 bases, J lost 2 bases, and 5 bases stayed unmatched. Germline V CDR1 and CDR2: SGHAT, FQDESV (reference sequence). The CDR3 coding sequence is TGTGCCAGCAGCATTGGTAGCGGGGCCTACAATGAGCAGTTCTTC. This encodes CASSIGSGAYNEQFF.

This chain uses TRBV11-2 with TRBJ2-7; D perhaps matches TRBD2 (6 bases). V lost 5 bases, J lost 0 bases, and 14 bases lay in between. The germline V gene encodes CDR1 SGHAT and CDR2 FQNNGV. The CDR3 sequence is 15 residues long. The CDR3 here is CASSTGLSGSYEQYF. The DNA of the CDR3 is TGTGCCAGCAGCACCGGACTAAGCGGCTCCTACGAGCAGTACTTC.